These 31 T cell receptor beta chains were sequenced from one sample in a study of blood T cell repertoires in COVID-19. Measured with immunoSEQ multiplex PCR; TCRdb has only the in-frame clones, and not every one. The sample has 250,000 to 350,000 clones; 87% are singletons. The sequenced sample consisted of peripheral blood. All receptors derive from a woman in her forties or fifties who had recovered from COVID-19.

J is TRBJ2-2 and V is TRBV3-1 (or the pseudogene TRBV3-2), with 8 nucleotides matching TRBD1. Germline CDR1 is LGHDT and CDR2 is YNNKEL (reference sequence). CDR3 length equals 17 residues. J lost 1 base, V lost 4 bases, and 8 bases had no gene match. CDR3 coding DNA: TGTGCCAGCAGCCTCCCCCCGGGGACAGGGAACACCGGGGAGCTGTTTTTT. Translation gives CASSLPPGTGNTGELFF.

The rearrangement joins TRBV2 to TRBJ2-7; possible D gene TRBD1, 6 bases. CDR1 and CDR2 from the germline V gene are SNHLY and FYNNEI. V was trimmed by 4 bases and J by 0 bases, leaving 19 bases between them. This CDR3 spans 17 amino acids. The CDR3 bases are TGTGCCAGCAGTGGGAGGACAGCCCCTATGAGCTCCTACGAGCAGTACTTC. This gives the protein CASSGRTAPMSSYEQYF. Using reference TRBV2 and TRBJ2-7 for the parts outside the CDR3, the full variable domain is EPEVTQTPSHQVTQMGQEVILRCVPISNHLYFYWYRQILGQKVEFLVSFYNNEISEKSEIFDDQFSVERPDGSNFTLKIRSTKLEDSAMYFCASSGRTAPMSSYEQYFGPGTRLTVT.

V usage is TRBV5-1 and J usage is TRBJ2-7; 11 nucleotides match TRBD2. The CDR3 has 16 residues. Looked up from germline, CDR1 is SGHRS and CDR2 is YFSETQ. Trimming removed 4 bases from V and 1 base from J; junction bases left unmatched: 7. The CDR3 DNA sequence: TGCGCCAGCAGCCTGCTACTAGCGGGAGAATCCTACGAGCAGTACTTC. Amino acid sequence: CASSLLLAGESYEQYF.

This chain uses TRBV11-2 with TRBJ2-7; 11 bases map to TRBD1. The junction had 2 bases not matched to a gene; V was cut back by 5 bases and J by 2 bases. The CDR3 contains 14 residues. Per germline, CDR1 SGHAT and CDR2 FQNNGV. The CDR3 nucleotides are TGTGCCAGCAGCCAGGGACAGGGGGCCTACGAGCAGTACTTC. Its protein product is CASSQGQGAYEQYF.

The V and J genes are TRBV6-5 and TRBJ1-1; 8 nucleotides align to TRBD1. Losses at the gene ends were 4 bases for V and 4 bases for J; bases not matched to a gene: 8. This CDR3 comprises 15 residues. Germline values: CDR1 MNHEY, CDR2 SVGAGI. CDR3: CASSSLRGLGTEAFF. CDR3 bases: TGTGCCAGCAGTTCCCTCAGGGGGCTAGGCACTGAAGCTTTCTTT.

This chain links TRBV9 with TRBJ1-5, with D unclear. V was cut by 2 bases and J by 7 bases, with 13 bases left in between. Germline CDR1 reads SGDLS; CDR2 reads YYNGEE. CDR3 length equals 14 residues. CDR3 sequence (DNA): TGTGCCAGCAGCGTCGGGTCCGGGGAGCAGCCCCAGCATTTT. Protein: CASSVGSGEQPQHF.

The chain employs TRBV3-1 (or the pseudogene TRBV3-2) and TRBJ1-1, with D unclear. This CDR3 spans 14 amino acids. V lost 3 bases and J 4 bases, leaving 12 bases between the germline ends. In germline, CDR1 is LGHDT, CDR2 YNNKEL (reference sequence). This CDR3 reads CASSQAYAGTEAFF. The CDR3 coding sequence is TGTGCCAGCAGCCAGGCATACGCGGGCACTGAAGCTTTCTTT.

This chain connects TRBV5-5 to TRBJ1-1, with TRBD1 identical over 8 bases. The CDR3 is 16 residues long. The V gene's germline CDR1 is SGHKS and CDR2 YYEKEE (reference sequence). Trimming at V came to 4 bases and at J to 3 bases, leaving 11 bases not matched to a gene. The CDR3 DNA reads TGTGCCAGCAGCCTTGGAGCAGGGGGCAGGCACACTGAAGCTTTCTTT. Translation: CASSLGAGGRHTEAFF.

The rearrangement uses TRBV6-5 and TRBJ2-2, with D maybe TRBD1 (5 bases). This CDR3 has 15 amino acids. Germline lookup yields CDR1 MNHEY and CDR2 SVGAGI. Trimming removed 9 bases from V and 4 bases from J, with 18 bases in between. DNA of the CDR3: TGTGCCAGTAAAAGGGGCAGCCATACCACCGGGGAGCTGTTTTTT. Protein product: CASKRGSHTTGELFF.

The chain combines TRBV18 with TRBJ1-1; 7 bases are a match to TRBD1. CDR1 is KGHSH and CDR2 is LQKENI in the germline V gene. CDR3 length equals 14 residues. The trim removed 6 bases at V and 2 bases at J, leaving 6 bases unmatched. CDR3 amino acids: CASSQTGTNTEAFF. CDR3 nucleotide sequence: TGTGCCAGCTCGCAGACAGGGACCAACACTGAAGCTTTCTTT.

The V gene is TRBV7-3, the J gene TRBJ2-3, with 7 bases lining up with TRBD2. The CDR3 loop spans 14 amino acids. The V and J ends lost 8 bases and 3 bases, in that order; junction bases with no gene match: 8. Germline assignment: CDR1 SGHTA and CDR2 FQGTGA. The CDR3 DNA follows: TGTGCCAGCCGGGACTATACCCGTACAGATACGCAGTATTTT. This codes for CASRDYTRTDTQYF.

This clone has just a few counts. The chain carries TRBV7-9 and TRBJ1-4; no firm D call. The CDR3 extends over 15 amino acids. CDR1 and CDR2 (germline): SEHNR, FQNEAQ (reference sequence). The V and J ends lost 2 bases and 4 bases respectively, with 11 bases between them. In DNA, the CDR3 is TGTGCCAGCAGCTTATCGTTCGGGAATAATGAAAAACTGTTTTTT. Translating gives CASSLSFGNNEKLFF.

The chain carries TRBV30 and TRBJ1-2, with D possibly being TRBD1 (5 bases). Germline values: CDR1 GTSNPN, CDR2 SVGIG (reference sequence). Trimming left V 1 base short and J 4 bases short, with 13 bases between. The CDR3 runs to 14 residues. The CDR3 is CAWSERGQGYGYTF. CDR3 DNA: TGTGCCTGGAGTGAAAGGGGCCAGGGCTATGGCTACACCTTC.

The chain carries TRBV9 and TRBJ2-2; TRBD1 agrees at 10 bases. This CDR3 is 14 amino acids long. Germline trimming cut 3 bases from V and 8 bases from J; bases unmatched to any gene: 4. Germline values: CDR1 SGDLS, CDR2 YYNGEE. CDR3 loop: CASSADRGSGELFF. In DNA, the CDR3 is TGTGCCAGCAGCGCGGACAGGGGGTCTGGGGAGCTGTTTTTT.

The chain carries TRBV2 and TRBJ1-2, with 8 bases identical to TRBD1. V dropped 4 bases and J dropped 1; count of bases not matched to a gene: 5. The CDR3 runs to 15 residues. Germline lookup yields CDR1 SNHLY and CDR2 FYNNEI. The CDR3 nucleotides are TGTGCCAGCAGTGTGAAACAGGGGGTTAACTATGGCTACACCTTC. The encoded protein is CASSVKQGVNYGYTF.

The genes are TRBV5-1 and TRBJ2-1; D may be TRBD1 (5 bases). This CDR3 is 14 amino acids long. V lost 0 bases and J lost 5, with 9 bases in between. Germline values: CDR1 SGHRS, CDR2 YFSETQ. CDR3: CASSLGRVDNEQFF. CDR3 DNA sequence: TGCGCCAGCAGCTTGGGCAGGGTCGACAATGAGCAGTTCTTC.

This chain links TRBV3-1 (or the pseudogene TRBV3-2) with TRBJ2-2, with D uncertain. With 4 bases removed from V and 4 bases from J, the gap between germline ends came to 13 bases. The V gene's germline CDR1 is LGHDT and CDR2 YNNKEL (reference sequence). The CDR3 is 15 residues long. The chain's CDR3 is CASSRLNGGTGELFF. CDR3 sequence (DNA): TGTGCCAGCAGCCGACTCAACGGCGGCACCGGGGAGCTGTTTTTT.

The chain is built from TRBV5-1 and TRBJ1-1; TRBD1 matches at 9 bases. In germline, CDR1 is SGHRS, CDR2 YFSETQ. After removal of 1 base from V and 3 bases from J, the junction contained 16 bases not matched to a gene. The CDR3 contains 19 residues. The CDR3 region has the DNA TGCGCCAGCAGCTTGATTCCTACTACAGGGGGCAGGGGGTACACTGAAGCTTTCTTT. Translated: CASSLIPTTGGRGYTEAFF.

For the CDR3, the DNA is TGTGCCAGCAGTTACTCGGGCATGAACACTGAAGCTTTCTTT. Encoded protein: CASSYSGMNTEAFF. The V call is TRBV6-5, the J call TRBJ1-1; D gene unclear. Germline-derived CDR1 and CDR2 are MNHEY and SVGAGI. Trimming left V 0 bases short and J 0 bases short, with 5 bases between. The CDR3 totals 14 residues.

The chain has TRBV1 and TRBJ1-5; the DNA was not used to check the table's D call, TRBD1. TRBV1 is assigned pseudogene status. This CDR3 comprises 19 residues. The CDR3 loop reads CTSSLPGRGIESSNQPQHF. The DNA of the CDR3 is TGCACCAGCAGCCTTCCCGGCAGGGGAATCGAGAGTAGCAATCAGCCCCAGCATTTT.

This chain uses TRBV6-6 with TRBJ1-2; TRBD1 matches 8 bases. CDR1 and CDR2 from the germline V gene are MNHNY and SVGAGI (reference sequence). Trimming removed 5 bases from V and 4 bases from J; junction bases left unmatched: 6. The CDR3 has 14 residues. The CDR3 DNA is TGTGCCAGCAGTGACAGGGGATCTGGCTATGGCTACACCTTC. Its translation: CASSDRGSGYGYTF.

Comment on this clone: Within the sample, other DNA sequences also encode this same CDR3. The chain employs TRBV3-1 (or the pseudogene TRBV3-2) and TRBJ1-2; a weak D match, TRBD1 (5 bases). CDR1 is LGHDT and CDR2 is YNNKEL in the germline V gene (reference sequence). Trimming left V 1 base short and J 2 bases short, with 5 bases between. The CDR3 is made up of 13 amino acids. The CDR3 nucleotides are TGTGCCAGCAGCCAAGGACAGAACTATGGCTACACCTTC. The encoded protein is CASSQGQNYGYTF.

The chain carries TRBV7-9 and TRBJ1-2; D gene ambiguous. The V end lost 5 bases, the J end lost 4 bases, and 8 bases lay between the germline ends. CDR3 size: 12 residues. Germline assignment: CDR1 SEHNR and CDR2 FQNEAQ (reference sequence). As DNA, the CDR3 is TGTGCCAGCAGCGAAATCGGCTATGGCTACACCTTC. It specifies CASSEIGYGYTF.

This clone was seen only a few times. V gene TRBV20-1 combines with J gene TRBJ1-1; 8 nucleotides align to TRBD1. Unmatched junction bases numbered 9, after V lost 3 bases and J lost 0 bases. This CDR3 spans 16 amino acids. The germline V gene encodes CDR1 DFQATT and CDR2 SNEGSKA (reference sequence). The CDR3 DNA reads as TGCAGTGCTAGTAGACAGGGGAGCTTCATGAACACTGAAGCTTTCTTT. Encoded protein: CSASRQGSFMNTEAFF.

A single count supports this clone. V is TRBV19 and J is TRBJ2-7; D gene ambiguous. V was cut by 5 bases and J by 0 bases, with 14 bases left in between. The germline V gene has CDR1 LNHDA and CDR2 SQIVND (reference sequence). The CDR3 length is 15 residues. For the CDR3, the DNA is TGTGCCAGTAGTCTCCGAGCCACGAGCTCCTACGAGCAGTACTTC. Translating it yields CASSLRATSSYEQYF.

The chain links TRBV27 to TRBJ2-7, with 12 bases identical to TRBD2. Unmatched junction bases numbered 6, after V lost 5 bases and J lost 1 base. The CDR3 consists of 16 residues. CDR1 is MNHEY, CDR2 SMNVEV, per germline (reference sequence). CDR3 sequence reads: CASSILTSGRSYEQYF. The CDR3 DNA reads TGTGCCAGCAGTATTTTGACTAGCGGGAGATCCTACGAGCAGTACTTC.

Only one count was recorded for this clone. The V and J genes are TRBV24-1 and TRBJ2-2; D not certain. Germline-derived CDR1 and CDR2 are KGHDR and SFDVKD. The V end was cut by 3 bases, the J end by 6 bases, with 16 bases between. The CDR3 is 16 amino acids. DNA for the CDR3: TGTGCCACCAGTGATCCTCTGACTCTCGAATCCGGGGAGCTGTTTTTT. It translates to CATSDPLTLESGELFF.

The chain joins TRBV9 to TRBJ1-1, with a tentative D call TRBD1 (6 bases). From germline, CDR1 is SGDLS and CDR2 YYNGEE. The germline V and J ends were trimmed by 3 bases and 1 base, with 10 bases remaining between them. The CDR3 is made up of 14 amino acids. In nucleotides, the CDR3 is TGTGCCAGCAGCGCAGGGACACCGAACACTGAAGCTTTCTTT. It yields the protein CASSAGTPNTEAFF.

The rearrangement joins TRBV9 to TRBJ1-4; no firm D call. This CDR3 comprises 15 residues. Germline V lookup: CDR1 SGDLS, CDR2 YYNGEE. Trimming cost V 0 bases and J 8 bases, with 14 bases left between them. CDR3: CASSVEGSLGEKLFF. The CDR3 DNA follows: TGTGCCAGCAGCGTAGAAGGCAGCTTGGGCGAAAAACTGTTTTTT.

V is TRBV29-1 and J is TRBJ1-1; D gene unclear. This CDR3 contains 12 residues. The germline V gene has CDR1 SQVTM and CDR2 ANQGSEA. The ends were cut back, 4 bases at V and 4 bases at J, with 10 bases in the middle. The CDR3 loop is CSVGFSGTEAFF. In DNA, the CDR3 is TGCAGCGTTGGTTTCTCGGGCACTGAAGCTTTCTTT. Variable domain in full (rest from reference TRBV29-1 and TRBJ1-1): SAVISQKPSRDICQRGTSLTIQCQVDSQVTMMFWYRQQPGQSLTLIATANQGSEATYESGFVIDKFPISRPNLTFSTLTVSNMSPEDSSIYLCSVGFSGTEAFFGQGTRLTVV.

This clone has a single count. V is TRBV7-2 and J is TRBJ2-7; 9 nucleotides align to TRBD1. CDR1 and CDR2 from the germline V gene are SGHTA and FQGNSA. The CDR3 extends over 16 amino acids. The V and J ends lost 5 bases and 7 bases, in that order; junction bases with no gene match: 15. The CDR3 loop is CASSLWTGEGWEEQYF. CDR3 nucleotides: TGTGCCAGCAGCCTTTGGACAGGGGAGGGATGGGAAGAGCAGTACTTC.